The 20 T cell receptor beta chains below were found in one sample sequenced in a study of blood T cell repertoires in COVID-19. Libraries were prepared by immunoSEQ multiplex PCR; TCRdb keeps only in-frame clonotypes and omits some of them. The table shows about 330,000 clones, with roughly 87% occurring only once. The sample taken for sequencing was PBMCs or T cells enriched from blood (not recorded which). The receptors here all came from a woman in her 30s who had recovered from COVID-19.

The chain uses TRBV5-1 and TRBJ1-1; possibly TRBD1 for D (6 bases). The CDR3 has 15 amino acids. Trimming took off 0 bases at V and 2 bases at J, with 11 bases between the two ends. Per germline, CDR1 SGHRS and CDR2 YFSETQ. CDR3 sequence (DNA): TGCGCCAGCAGCTTGGAGGGACAAGATAACACTGAAGCTTTCTTT. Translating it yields CASSLEGQDNTEAFF.

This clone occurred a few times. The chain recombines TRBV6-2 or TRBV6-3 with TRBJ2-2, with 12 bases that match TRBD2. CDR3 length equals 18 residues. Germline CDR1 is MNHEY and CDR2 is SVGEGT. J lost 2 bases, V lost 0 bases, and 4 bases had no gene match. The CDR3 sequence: CASSYSLAGGPNTGELFF. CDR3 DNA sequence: TGTGCCAGCAGTTACTCACTAGCGGGGGGTCCTAACACCGGGGAGCTGTTTTTT.

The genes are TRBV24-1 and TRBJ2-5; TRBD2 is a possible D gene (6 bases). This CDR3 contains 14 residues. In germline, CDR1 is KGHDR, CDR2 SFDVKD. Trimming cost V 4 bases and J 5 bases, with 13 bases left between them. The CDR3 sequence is CATSERRLGETQYF. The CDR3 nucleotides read TGTGCCACCAGTGAGAGAAGACTAGGGGAGACCCAGTACTTC.

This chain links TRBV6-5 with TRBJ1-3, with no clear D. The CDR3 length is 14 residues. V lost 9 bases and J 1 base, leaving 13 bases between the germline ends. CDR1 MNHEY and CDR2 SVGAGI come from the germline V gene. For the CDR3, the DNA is TGTGCCAGTCAAGACGGGATTTCTGGAAACACCATATATTTT. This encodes CASQDGISGNTIYF.

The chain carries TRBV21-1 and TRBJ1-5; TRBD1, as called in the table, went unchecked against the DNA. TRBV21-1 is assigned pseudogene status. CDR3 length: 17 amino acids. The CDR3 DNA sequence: TGTGCCAGCAGCAAAGCGCGACAGCCTTATAGCAATCAGCCCCAGCATTTT. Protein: CASSKARQPYSNQPQHF.

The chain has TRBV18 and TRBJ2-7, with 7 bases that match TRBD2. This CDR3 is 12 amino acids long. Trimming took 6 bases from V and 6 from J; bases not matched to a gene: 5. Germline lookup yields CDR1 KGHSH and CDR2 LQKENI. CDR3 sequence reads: CASSLPGGEQYF. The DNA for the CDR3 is TGTGCCAGCTCTCTTCCGGGGGGCGAGCAGTACTTC.

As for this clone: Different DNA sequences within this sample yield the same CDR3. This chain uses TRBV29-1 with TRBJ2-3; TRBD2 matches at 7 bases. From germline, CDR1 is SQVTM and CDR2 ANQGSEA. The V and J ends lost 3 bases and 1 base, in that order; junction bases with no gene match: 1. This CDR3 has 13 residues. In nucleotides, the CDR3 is TGCAGCGTTGATGGGGGGGGCACAGATACGCAGTATTTT. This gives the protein CSVDGGGTDTQYF.

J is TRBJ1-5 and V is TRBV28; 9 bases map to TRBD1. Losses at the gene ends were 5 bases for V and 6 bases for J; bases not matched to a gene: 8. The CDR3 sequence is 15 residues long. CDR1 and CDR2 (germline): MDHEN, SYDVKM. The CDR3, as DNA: TGTGCCAGCAGTACTCCGGGACAGGGTTTTCAGCCCCAGCATTTT. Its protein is CASSTPGQGFQPQHF.

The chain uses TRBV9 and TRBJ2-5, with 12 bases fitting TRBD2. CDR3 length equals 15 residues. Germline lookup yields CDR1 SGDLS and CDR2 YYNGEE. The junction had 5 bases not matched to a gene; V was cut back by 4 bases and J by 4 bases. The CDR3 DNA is TGTGCCAGCAGCTCGCAGACTAGCGGGGGAGAGACCCAGTACTTC. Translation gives CASSSQTSGGETQYF.

The CDR3, as DNA: TGTGCCTGGAGTACTAGCGGGGCTTACGAGCAGTACTTC. As protein: CAWSTSGAYEQYF. The chain uses TRBV30 and TRBJ2-7, with 10 bases that match TRBD2. V lost 2 bases to trimming and J lost 4 bases; unmatched junction nucleotides: 2. Germline CDR1 GTSNPN, CDR2 SVGIG (reference sequence). The CDR3 is 13 residues long.

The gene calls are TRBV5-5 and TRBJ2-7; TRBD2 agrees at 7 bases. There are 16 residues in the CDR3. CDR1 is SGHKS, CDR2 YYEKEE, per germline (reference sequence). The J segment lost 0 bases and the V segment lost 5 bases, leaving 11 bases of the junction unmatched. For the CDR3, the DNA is TGTGCCAGCAGGCTTCGGGACTACCCCACCTCCTACGAGCAGTACTTC. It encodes CASRLRDYPTSYEQYF. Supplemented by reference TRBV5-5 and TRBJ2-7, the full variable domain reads DAGVTQSPTHLIKTRGQQVTLRCSPISGHKSVSWYQQVLGQGPQFIFQYYEKEERGRGNFPDRFSARQFPNYSSELNVNALLLGDSALYLCASRLRDYPTSYEQYFGPGTRLTVT.

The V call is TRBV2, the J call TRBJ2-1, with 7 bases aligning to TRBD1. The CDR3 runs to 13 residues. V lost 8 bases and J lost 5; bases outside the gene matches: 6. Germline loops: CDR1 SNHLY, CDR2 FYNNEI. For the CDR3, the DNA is TGTGCCAGCTCCCGGGACAGACACAATGAGCAGTTCTTC. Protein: CASSRDRHNEQFF.

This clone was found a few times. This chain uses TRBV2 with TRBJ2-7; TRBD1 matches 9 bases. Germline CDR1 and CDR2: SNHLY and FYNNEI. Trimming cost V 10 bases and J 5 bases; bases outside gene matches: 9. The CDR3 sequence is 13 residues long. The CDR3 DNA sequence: TGTGCCACTTTGGGACAGGGTGGGGACGAGCAGTACTTC. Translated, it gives CATLGQGGDEQYF.

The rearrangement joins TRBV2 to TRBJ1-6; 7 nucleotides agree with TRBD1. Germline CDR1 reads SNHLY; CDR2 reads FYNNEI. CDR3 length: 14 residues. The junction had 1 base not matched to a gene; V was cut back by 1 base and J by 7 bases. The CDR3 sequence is CASSEGQGNSPLHF. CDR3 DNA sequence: TGTGCCAGCAGTGAAGGACAGGGAAATTCACCCCTCCACTTT.

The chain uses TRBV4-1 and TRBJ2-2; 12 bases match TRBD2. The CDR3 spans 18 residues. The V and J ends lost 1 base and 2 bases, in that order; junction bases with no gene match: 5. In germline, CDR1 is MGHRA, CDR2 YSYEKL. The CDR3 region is CASSQVPSGGVNTGELFF. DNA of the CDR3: TGCGCCAGCAGCCAAGTTCCTAGCGGGGGGGTCAACACCGGGGAGCTGTTTTTT.

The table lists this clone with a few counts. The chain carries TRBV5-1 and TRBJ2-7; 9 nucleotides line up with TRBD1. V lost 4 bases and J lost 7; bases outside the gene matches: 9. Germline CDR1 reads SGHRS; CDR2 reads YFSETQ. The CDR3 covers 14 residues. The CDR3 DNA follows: TGCGCCAGCAGCCCGGGACAGGGTATGGGGGAGCAGTACTTC. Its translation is CASSPGQGMGEQYF.

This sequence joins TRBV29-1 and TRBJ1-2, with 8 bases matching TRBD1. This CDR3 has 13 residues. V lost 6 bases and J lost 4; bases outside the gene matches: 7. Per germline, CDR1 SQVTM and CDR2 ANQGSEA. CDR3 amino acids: CSVPTGVGYGYTF. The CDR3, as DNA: TGCAGCGTCCCGACAGGGGTTGGCTATGGCTACACCTTC.

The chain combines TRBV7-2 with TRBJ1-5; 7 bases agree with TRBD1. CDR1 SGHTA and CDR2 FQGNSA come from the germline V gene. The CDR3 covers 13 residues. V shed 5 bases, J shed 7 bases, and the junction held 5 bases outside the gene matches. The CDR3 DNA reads TGTGCCAGCAGCGCACACAGGGGACAGCCCCAGCATTTT. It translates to CASSAHRGQPQHF.

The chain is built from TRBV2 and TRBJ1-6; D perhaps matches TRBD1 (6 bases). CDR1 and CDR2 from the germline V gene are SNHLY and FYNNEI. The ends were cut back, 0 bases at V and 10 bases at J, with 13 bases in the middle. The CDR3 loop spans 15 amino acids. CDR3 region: CASSEAQGRVSPLHF. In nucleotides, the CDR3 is TGTGCCAGCAGTGAAGCCCAGGGGAGAGTCTCACCCCTCCACTTT.

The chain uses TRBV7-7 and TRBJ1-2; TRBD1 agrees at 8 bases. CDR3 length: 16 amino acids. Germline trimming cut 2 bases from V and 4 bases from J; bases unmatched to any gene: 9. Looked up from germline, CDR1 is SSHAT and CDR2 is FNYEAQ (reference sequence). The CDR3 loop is CASSLPSRGRSYGYTF. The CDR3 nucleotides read TGTGCCAGCAGCTTACCCTCCAGGGGGCGCAGCTATGGCTACACCTTC. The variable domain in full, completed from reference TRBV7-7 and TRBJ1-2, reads GAGVSQSPRYKVTKRGQDVTLRCDPISSHATLYWYQQALGQGPEFLTYFNYEAQPDKSGLPSDRFSAERPEGSISTLTIQRTEQRDSAMYRCASSLPSRGRSYGYTFGSGTRLTVV.